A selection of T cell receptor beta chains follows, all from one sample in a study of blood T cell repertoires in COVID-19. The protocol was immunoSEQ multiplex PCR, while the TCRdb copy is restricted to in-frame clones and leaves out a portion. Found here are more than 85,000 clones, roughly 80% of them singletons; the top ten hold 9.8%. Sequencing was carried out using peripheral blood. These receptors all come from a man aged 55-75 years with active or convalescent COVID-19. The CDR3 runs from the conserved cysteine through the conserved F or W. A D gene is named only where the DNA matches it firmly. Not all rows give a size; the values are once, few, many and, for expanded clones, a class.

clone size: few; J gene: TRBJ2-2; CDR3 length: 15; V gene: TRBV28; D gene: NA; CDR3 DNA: TGTGCCAGCAGTTCCCCCGGGACAAAAACCGGGGAGCTGTTTTTT; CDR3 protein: CASSSPGTKTGELFF
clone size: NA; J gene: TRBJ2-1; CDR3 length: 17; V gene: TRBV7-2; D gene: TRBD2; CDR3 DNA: TGTGCCAGCAGCCCCTCCCAAGCGGGATTCTCCTACAATGAGCAGTTCTTC; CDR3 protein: CASSPSQAGFSYNEQFF
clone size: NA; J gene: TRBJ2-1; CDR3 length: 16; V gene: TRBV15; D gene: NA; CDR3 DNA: TGTGCCACCAGCAGTGCGGGACTTGAGTTGTTCAATGAGCAGTTCTTC; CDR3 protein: CATSSAGLELFNEQFF
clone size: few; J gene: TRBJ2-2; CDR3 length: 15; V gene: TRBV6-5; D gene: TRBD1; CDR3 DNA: TGTGCCAGCAGTCAGACAGGGGGCGACGCCGGGGAGCTGTTTTTT; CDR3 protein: CASSQTGGDAGELFF
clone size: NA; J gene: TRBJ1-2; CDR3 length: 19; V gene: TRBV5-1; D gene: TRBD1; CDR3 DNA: TGCGCCAGCAGCTTGGGCGCTATACAAGACAGGGGGCTTAACTATGGCTACACCTTC; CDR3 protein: CASSLGAIQDRGLNYGYTF
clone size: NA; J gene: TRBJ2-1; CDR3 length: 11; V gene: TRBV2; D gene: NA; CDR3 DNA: TGTGCCAGCAGTTATACGGATGAGCAGTTCTTC; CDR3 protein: CASSYTDEQFF
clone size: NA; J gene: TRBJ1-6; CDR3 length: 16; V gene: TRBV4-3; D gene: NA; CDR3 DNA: TGCGCCAGCAGCCAAGAATCGGGGGTCGGAAATTCACCCCTCCACTTT; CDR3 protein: CASSQESGVGNSPLHF
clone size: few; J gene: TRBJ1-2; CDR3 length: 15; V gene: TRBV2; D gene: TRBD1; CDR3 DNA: TGTGCCAGCAGTGAAGGGTACAGGGGCCGGATGGGCTACACCTTC; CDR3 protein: CASSEGYRGRMGYTF
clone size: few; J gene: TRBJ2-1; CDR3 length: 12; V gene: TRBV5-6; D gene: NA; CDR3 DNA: TGTGCCAGCAGCCTGACGGGGGTGGAGCAGTTCTTC; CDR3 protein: CASSLTGVEQFF
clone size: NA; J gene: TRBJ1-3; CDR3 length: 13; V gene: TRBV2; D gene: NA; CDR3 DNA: TGTGCCGGCAAGGCGGGCTCTGGAAACACCATATATTTT; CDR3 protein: CAGKAGSGNTIYF
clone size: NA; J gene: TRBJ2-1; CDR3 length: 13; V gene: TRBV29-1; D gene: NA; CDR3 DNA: TGCAGCGTTGGAAACGGAGGAAACAATGAGCAGTTCTTC; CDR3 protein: CSVGNGGNNEQFF
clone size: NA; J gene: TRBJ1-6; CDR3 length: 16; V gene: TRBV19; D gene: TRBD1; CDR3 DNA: TGTGCCAGTAGGCCACAGGGGGCGGCTTATAATTCACCCCTCCACTTT; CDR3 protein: CASRPQGAAYNSPLHF
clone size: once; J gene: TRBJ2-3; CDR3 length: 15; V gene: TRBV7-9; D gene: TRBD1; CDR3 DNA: TGTGCCAGCAGCCCACAGGGGCGGATGGGGGATACGCAGTATTTT; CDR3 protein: CASSPQGRMGDTQYF
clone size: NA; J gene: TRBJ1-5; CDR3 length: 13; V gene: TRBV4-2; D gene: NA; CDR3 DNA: TGTGCCAGCAGCCAGGCCCTAGGTCAGCCCCAGCATTTT; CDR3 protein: CASSQALGQPQHF
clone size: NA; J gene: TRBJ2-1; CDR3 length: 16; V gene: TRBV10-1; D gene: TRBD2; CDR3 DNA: TGCGCCAGCAGAACTAGCGGGAGCCGGTCCTACAATGAGCAGTTCTTC; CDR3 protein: CASRTSGSRSYNEQFF
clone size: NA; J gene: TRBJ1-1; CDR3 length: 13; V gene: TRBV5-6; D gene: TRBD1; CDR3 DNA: TGTGCCAGCAGACCCATAGGGACAGAAGGAGCTTTCTTT; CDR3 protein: CASRPIGTEGAFF
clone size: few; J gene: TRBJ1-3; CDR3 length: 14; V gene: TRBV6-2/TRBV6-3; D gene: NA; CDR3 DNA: TGTGCCAGCAGCCCTTTAGGAGCTGGAAACACCATATATTTT; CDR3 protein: CASSPLGAGNTIYF
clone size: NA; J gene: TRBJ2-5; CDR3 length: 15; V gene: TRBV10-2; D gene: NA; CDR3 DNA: TGCGCCAGCAGTGGAATGGGGCCCCCGCAAGAGACCCAGTACTTC; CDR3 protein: CASSGMGPPQETQYF
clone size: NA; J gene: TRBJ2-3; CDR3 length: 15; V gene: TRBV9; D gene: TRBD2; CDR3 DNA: TGTGCCAGCAGCGATAGCGGGAGGGCAACAGATACGCAGTATTTT; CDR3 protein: CASSDSGRATDTQYF
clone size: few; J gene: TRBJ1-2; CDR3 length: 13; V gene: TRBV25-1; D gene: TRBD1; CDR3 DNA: TGTGCCAGCAGTGCCTCAGGGGGCGTGGGCTACACCTTC; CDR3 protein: CASSASGGVGYTF
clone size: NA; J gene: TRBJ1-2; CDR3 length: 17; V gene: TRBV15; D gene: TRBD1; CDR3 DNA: TGTGCCACCAGCAGAGATTTCGCGGGACAGGGTGAGGGAGGCTACACCTTC; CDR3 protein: CATSRDFAGQGEGGYTF
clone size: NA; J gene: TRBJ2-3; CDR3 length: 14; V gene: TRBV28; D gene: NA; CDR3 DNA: TGTGCCAGCAGTTTTTCCAGGTCCACAGATACGCAGTATTTT; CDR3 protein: CASSFSRSTDTQYF
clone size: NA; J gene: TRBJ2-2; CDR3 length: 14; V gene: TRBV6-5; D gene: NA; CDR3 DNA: TGTGCCAGCAGATTGGGGAGGCGCACCGGGGAGCTGTTTTTT; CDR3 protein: CASRLGRRTGELFF
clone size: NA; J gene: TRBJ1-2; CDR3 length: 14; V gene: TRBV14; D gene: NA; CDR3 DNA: TGTGCCAGCAGCCAAGATGGCCCTAACTATGGCTACACCTTC; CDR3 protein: CASSQDGPNYGYTF
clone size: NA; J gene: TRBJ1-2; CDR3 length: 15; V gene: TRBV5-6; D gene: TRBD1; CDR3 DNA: TGTGCCAGCAGTCGGACAGGGACCTTAAACTATGGCTACACCTTC; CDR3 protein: CASSRTGTLNYGYTF
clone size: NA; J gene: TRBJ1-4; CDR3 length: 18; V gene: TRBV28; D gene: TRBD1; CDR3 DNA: TGTGCCAGCAGTTTCGGGGACAGGGTGAATGAGAGATGGGAAAAACTGTTTTTT; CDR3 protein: CASSFGDRVNERWEKLFF
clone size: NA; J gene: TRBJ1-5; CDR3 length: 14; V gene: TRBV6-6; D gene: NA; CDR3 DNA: TGTGCCAGCACCCAAAAGGCAGGGGAGAGGCCCCAGCATTTT; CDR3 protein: CASTQKAGERPQHF
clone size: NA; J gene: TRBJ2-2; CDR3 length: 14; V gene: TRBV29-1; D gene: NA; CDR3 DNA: TGCAGCGTTGGGAACCAGGGGATGGCCGGGGAGCTGTTTTTT; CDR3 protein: CSVGNQGMAGELFF
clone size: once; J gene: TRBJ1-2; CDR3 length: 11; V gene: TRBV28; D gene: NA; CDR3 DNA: TGTGCCAGCAGTTCGAGCTATGGCTACACCTTC; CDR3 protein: CASSSSYGYTF
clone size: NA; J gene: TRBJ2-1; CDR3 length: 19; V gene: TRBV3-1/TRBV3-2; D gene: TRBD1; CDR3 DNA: TGTGCCAGCAGCTCCTTTGGGACAGGGGTAAGGGCCCCCTACAATGAGCAGTTCTTC; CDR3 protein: CASSSFGTGVRAPYNEQFF
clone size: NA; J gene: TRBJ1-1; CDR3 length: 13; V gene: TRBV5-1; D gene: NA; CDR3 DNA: TGCGCCAGCAGAACTTCACCGAACACTGAAGCTTTCTTT; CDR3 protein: CASRTSPNTEAFF
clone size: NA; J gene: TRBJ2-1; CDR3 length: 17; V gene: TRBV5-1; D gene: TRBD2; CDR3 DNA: TGCGCCAGCAGCCTTCCCGAGGGTAGCGGGAGGAGGTATGAGCAGTTCTTC; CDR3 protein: CASSLPEGSGRRYEQFF
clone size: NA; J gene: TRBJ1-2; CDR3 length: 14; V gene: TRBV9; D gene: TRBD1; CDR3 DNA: TGTGCCAGCAGCGTGGGACAGGGAAGTAAGGGCTACACCTTC; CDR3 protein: CASSVGQGSKGYTF
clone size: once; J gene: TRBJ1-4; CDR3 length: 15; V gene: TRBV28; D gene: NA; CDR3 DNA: TGTGCCAGCACCACGAGGGGGGGCGGGATTGAAAAACTGTTTTTT; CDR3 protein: CASTTRGGGIEKLFF
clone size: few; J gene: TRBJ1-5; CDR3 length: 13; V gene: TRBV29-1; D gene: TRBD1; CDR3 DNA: TGCAGCGTTAAGGACAGGTACAATCAGCCCCAGCATTTT; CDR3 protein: CSVKDRYNQPQHF
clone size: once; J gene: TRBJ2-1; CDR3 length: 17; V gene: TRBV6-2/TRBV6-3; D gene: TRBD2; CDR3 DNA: TGTGCCAGCAGTTACTCGAGAACTCCCGGGAGGGACAATGAGCAGTTCTTC; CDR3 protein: CASSYSRTPGRDNEQFF
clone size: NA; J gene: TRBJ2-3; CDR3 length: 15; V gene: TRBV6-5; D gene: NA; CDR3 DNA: TGTGCCAGCAGTTACTCGGGGGGAGTGGCAGATACGCAGTATTTT; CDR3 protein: CASSYSGGVADTQYF
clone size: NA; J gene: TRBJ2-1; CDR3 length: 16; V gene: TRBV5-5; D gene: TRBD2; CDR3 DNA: TGTGCCAGCAGCTTGGCGGCTAGCGGGTCAGGGAATGAGCAGTTCTTC; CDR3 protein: CASSLAASGSGNEQFF
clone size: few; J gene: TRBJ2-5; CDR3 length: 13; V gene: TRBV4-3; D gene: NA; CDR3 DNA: TGCGCCAGCAGCCAAGGGAGGTGGGAGACCCAGTACTTC; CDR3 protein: CASSQGRWETQYF
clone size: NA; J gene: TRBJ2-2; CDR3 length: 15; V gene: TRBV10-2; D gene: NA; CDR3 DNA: TGCGCCAGCAGTCTCGTAGCTAGTCACGCCGGGGAGCTGTTTTTT; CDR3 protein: CASSLVASHAGELFF
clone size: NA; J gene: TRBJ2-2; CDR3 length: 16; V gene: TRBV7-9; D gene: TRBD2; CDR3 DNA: TGTGCCAGCAGCTTTGCTAGCGGGAGGGACACCGGGGAGCTGTTTTTT; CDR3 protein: CASSFASGRDTGELFF
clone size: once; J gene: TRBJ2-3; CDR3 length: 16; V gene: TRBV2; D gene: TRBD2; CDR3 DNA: TGTGCCAGCAGTGGGCAACTAGCGGGAGGGCCAGATACGCAGTATTTT; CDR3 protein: CASSGQLAGGPDTQYF
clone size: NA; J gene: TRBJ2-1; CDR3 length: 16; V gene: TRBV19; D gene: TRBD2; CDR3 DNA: TGTGCCAGTAGTATTTCTATGGCTAGCGGGAAGAATGAGCAGTTCTTC; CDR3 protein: CASSISMASGKNEQFF
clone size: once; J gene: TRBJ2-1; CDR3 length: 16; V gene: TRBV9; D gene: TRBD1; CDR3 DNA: TGTGCCAGCAGCGAAGTCGGGACAGCAGATCTCAATGAGCAGTTCTTC; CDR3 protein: CASSEVGTADLNEQFF
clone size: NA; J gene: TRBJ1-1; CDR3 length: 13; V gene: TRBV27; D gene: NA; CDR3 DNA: TGTGCCAGCAGTCCTGGACATATCGCTGAAGCTTTCTTT; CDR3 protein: CASSPGHIAEAFF
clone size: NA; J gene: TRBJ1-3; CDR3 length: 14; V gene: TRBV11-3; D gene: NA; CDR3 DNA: TGTGCCAGCAGCTGGGAGAGCTCTGGAAACACCATATATTTT; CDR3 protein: CASSWESSGNTIYF
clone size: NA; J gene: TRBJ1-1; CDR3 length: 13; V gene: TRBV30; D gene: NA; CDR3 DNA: TGTGCCTGGAGCAGTTTCAGGAACACTGAAGCTTTCTTT; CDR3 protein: CAWSSFRNTEAFF
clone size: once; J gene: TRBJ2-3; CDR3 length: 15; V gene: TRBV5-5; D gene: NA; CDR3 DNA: TGTGCCAGCAGCTTGAGTCTAGGCAGCACAGATACGCAGTATTTT; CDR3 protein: CASSLSLGSTDTQYF
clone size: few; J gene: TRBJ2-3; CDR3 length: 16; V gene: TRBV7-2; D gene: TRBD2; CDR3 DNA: TGTGCCAGCAGCCGGACTAGCGGGAGGGTTAGAGATACGCAGTATTTT; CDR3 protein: CASSRTSGRVRDTQYF
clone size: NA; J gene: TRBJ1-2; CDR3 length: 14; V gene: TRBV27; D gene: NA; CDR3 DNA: TGTGCCAGCAGTTTAGGCAGGGGTAACTATGGCTACACCTTC; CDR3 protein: CASSLGRGNYGYTF
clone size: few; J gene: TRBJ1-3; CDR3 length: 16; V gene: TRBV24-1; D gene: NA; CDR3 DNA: TGTGCCACCAGTGATTCCACAGGAGTCTCTGGAAACACCATATATTTT; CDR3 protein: CATSDSTGVSGNTIYF
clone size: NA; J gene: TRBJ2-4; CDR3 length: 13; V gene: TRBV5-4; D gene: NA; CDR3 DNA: TGTGCCAGCAGCTCCGGACAGCAAAACATTCAGTACTTC; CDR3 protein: CASSSGQQNIQYF
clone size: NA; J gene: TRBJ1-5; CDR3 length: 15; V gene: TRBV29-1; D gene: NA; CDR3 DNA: TGCAGCGTTGCCGAGCAGGGCTATAGCAATCAGCCCCAGCATTTT; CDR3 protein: CSVAEQGYSNQPQHF
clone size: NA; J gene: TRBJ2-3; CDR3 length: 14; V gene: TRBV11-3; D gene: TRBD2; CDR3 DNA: TGTGCCAGCAGCCGGACTAGCGGGAGGGATACGCAGTATTTT; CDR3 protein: CASSRTSGRDTQYF
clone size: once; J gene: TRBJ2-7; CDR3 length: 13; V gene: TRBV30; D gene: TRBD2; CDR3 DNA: TGTGCCTGCAGACGTAGCGGGAACTACGAGCAGTACTTC; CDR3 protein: CACRRSGNYEQYF
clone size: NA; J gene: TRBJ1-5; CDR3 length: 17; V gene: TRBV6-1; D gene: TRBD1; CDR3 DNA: TGTGCCAGCAGTGAGGGACAGGGAATTGTGAGCAATCAGCCCCAGCATTTT; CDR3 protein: CASSEGQGIVSNQPQHF
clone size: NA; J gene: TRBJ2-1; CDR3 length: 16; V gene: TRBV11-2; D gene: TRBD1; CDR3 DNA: TGTGCCAGCAGCCCGGGACAGCAGAGCTCCTACAATGAGCAGTTCTTC; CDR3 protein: CASSPGQQSSYNEQFF
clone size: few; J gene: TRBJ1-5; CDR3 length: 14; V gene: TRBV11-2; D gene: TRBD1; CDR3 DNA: TGTGCCAGCAGCTCGGACAGGTATGATCAGCCCCAGCATTTT; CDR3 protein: CASSSDRYDQPQHF
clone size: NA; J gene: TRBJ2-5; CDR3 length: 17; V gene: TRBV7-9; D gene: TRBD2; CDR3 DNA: TGTGCCAGCAGCTTTGGAACGGTTAGCGGGAGGGTAGAGACCCAGTACTTC; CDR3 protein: CASSFGTVSGRVETQYF
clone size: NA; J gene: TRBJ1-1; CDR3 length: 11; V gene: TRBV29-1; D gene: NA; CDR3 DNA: TGCAGCGTTGAGGAGAGCTACTTAGCTTTCTTT; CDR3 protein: CSVEESYLAFF